The 27 T cell receptor beta chains presented below share a single source sample, sequenced in a study of beta chain features in type 1 diabetes. General study points: Moderately but significantly shorter TCRB CDR3s were found in Type 1 diabetes patients in all four CD4+ subsets.

Sequenced material consisted of expressed TCRB transcripts (all of the isolated RNA was reverse transcribed). Sequencing used immunoSEQ multiplex PCR; TCRdb keeps in-frame clones, though not all of them. The sample lists hundreds of thousands of clones, more than 13% occurring once. Their antigens remain unidentified. Sequencing was done on a sample of naive CD4+ T cells from blood. Receptors originate from a man between 18 and 35 years old with type 1 diabetes.

In DNA form, the CDR3 reads TGTGCCTGGAGTCAGCCAGACAGGGCCAAAAACATTCAGTACTTC. This codes for CAWSQPDRAKNIQYF. The V call is TRBV30, the J call TRBJ2-4; D is possibly TRBD1 (6 bases). V lost 2 bases and J lost 1, with 12 bases in between. Looked up from germline, CDR1 is GTSNPN and CDR2 is SVGIG (reference sequence). The CDR3 has 15 amino acids.

There are a few counts of this clone. The genes are TRBV7-2 and TRBJ2-1; D call uncertain. Germline V gives CDR1 SGHTA, CDR2 FQGNSA. Trimming pared 1 base from V and 4 bases from J, leaving 8 bases between. The CDR3 has 14 amino acids. CDR3 residues: CASSLVSNYNEQFF. CDR3 sequence (DNA): TGTGCCAGCAGCTTAGTTAGTAATTACAATGAGCAGTTCTTC. Together with reference TRBV7-2 and TRBJ2-1, the CDR3 gives the full variable domain: GAGVSQSPSNKVTEKGKDVELRCDPISGHTALYWYRQSLGQGLEFLIYFQGNSAPDKSGLPSDRFSAERTGGSVSTLTIQRTQQEDSAVYLCASSLVSNYNEQFFGPGTRLTVL.

V and J are TRBV4-3 and TRBJ1-4, with D unresolved. CDR1 LGHNA and CDR2 YSLEER come from the germline V gene. The CDR3 runs 16 residues. With 0 bases removed from V and 4 bases from J, the gap between germline ends came to 12 bases. In DNA form, the CDR3 reads TGCGCCAGCAGCCAAGATCTAAAACGGATTAATGAAAAACTGTTTTTT. Translation gives CASSQDLKRINEKLFF.

The chain joins TRBV7-2 to TRBJ1-6; the D is unclear. CDR3 size: 15 residues. V shed 1 base and J shed 7 bases, with 11 bases lying between them. Germline CDR1 reads SGHTA; CDR2 reads FQGNSA. In DNA, the CDR3 is TGTGCCAGCAGCTTAGGGTCGAGAATGAATTCACCCCTCCACTTT. It specifies CASSLGSRMNSPLHF. The full variable domain, with the rest looked up from reference TRBV7-2 and TRBJ1-6, is GAGVSQSPSNKVTEKGKDVELRCDPISGHTALYWYRQSLGQGLEFLIYFQGNSAPDKSGLPSDRFSAERTGGSVSTLTIQRTQQEDSAVYLCASSLGSRMNSPLHFGNGTRLTVT.

This clone was seen a handful of times. The chain combines TRBV7-2 with TRBJ1-5; D is unresolved. CDR1 and CDR2 from the germline V gene are SGHTA and FQGNSA. V was trimmed by 1 base and J by 1 base, leaving 8 bases between them. The CDR3 sequence is 15 residues long. The CDR3 sequence is CASSLGGQSNQPQHF. For the CDR3, the DNA is TGTGCCAGCAGCTTAGGAGGGCAAAGCAATCAGCCCCAGCATTTT.

The CDR3, as DNA: TGCAGCGGCTTGGGACAGGGGGAGCTGTTTTTT. Translated: CSGLGQGELFF. J is TRBJ2-2 and V is TRBV29-1, with TRBD1 matching 7 bases. The length of the CDR3 is 11 residues. The trim removed 7 bases at V and 8 bases at J, leaving 4 bases unmatched. CDR1 is SQVTM, CDR2 ANQGSEA, per germline.

The rearrangement joins TRBV29-1 to TRBJ2-7, with 8 bases identical to TRBD1. Per germline, CDR1 SQVTM and CDR2 ANQGSEA. This CDR3 is 13 amino acids long. CDR3: CAGGDRRSYEQYF. The DNA for the CDR3 is TGCGCAGGGGGCGACAGACGCTCCTACGAGCAGTACTTC.

This clone has just a few counts. The J gene is TRBJ1-4, the V gene TRBV7-9; D is unresolved. Looked up from germline, CDR1 is SEHNR and CDR2 is FQNEAQ (reference sequence). The CDR3 loop spans 13 amino acids. The V and J ends lost 2 bases and 8 bases respectively, with 9 bases between them. The CDR3 DNA follows: TGTGCCAGCAGCTTAAGCGCGGGGGAAAAACTGTTTTTT. Translated: CASSLSAGEKLFF.

This clone was seen only a few times. This chain joins TRBV4-1 and TRBJ2-5; 10 bases align to TRBD1. The CDR3 has 17 residues. Germline V CDR1 and CDR2: MGHRA, YSYEKL. V was clipped by 2 bases and J by 1 base; unmatched bases: 7. CDR3 in DNA: TGCGCCAGCAGCCAACCCCTCGGGACAGGGGTCCAAGAGACCCAGTACTTC. It codes for CASSQPLGTGVQETQYF.

The chain carries TRBV9 and TRBJ1-6, with 9 positions matching TRBD1. V dropped 5 bases and J dropped 10; count of bases not matched to a gene: 10. Germline V gene data show CDR1 as SGDLS and CDR2 as YYNGEE. The CDR3 consists of 15 residues. This chain's CDR3 is CASRAGTGRESPLHF. CDR3 nucleotide sequence: TGTGCCAGCAGGGCCGGGACAGGGAGGGAATCACCCCTCCACTTT.

In this sample, this clone turned up a few times. The chain carries TRBV7-2 and TRBJ2-2, with 7 positions matching TRBD1. The CDR3 sequence is 17 residues long. Trimming removed 3 bases from V and 2 bases from J; junction bases left unmatched: 9. Per germline, CDR1 SGHTA and CDR2 FQGNSA. The DNA for the CDR3 is TGTGCCAGCAGCTTCCGTTCCGGGACAGAAAACACCGGGGAGCTGTTTTTT. Protein sequence: CASSFRSGTENTGELFF.

The V gene is TRBV5-1, the J gene TRBJ2-1; D remains unclear. V lost 1 base to trimming and J lost 3 bases, with 8 bases between them. The CDR3 length is 14 residues. The V gene's germline CDR1 is SGHRS and CDR2 YFSETQ. The CDR3 reads CASSLPGIYNEQFF. Here the CDR3 DNA reads TGCGCCAGCAGCTTGCCAGGAATCTACAATGAGCAGTTCTTC. Complete variable domain (other parts from reference TRBV5-1 and TRBJ2-1): KAGVTQTPRYLIKTRGQQVTLSCSPISGHRSVSWYQQTPGQGLQFLFEYFSETQRNKGNFPGRFSGRQFSNSRSEMNVSTLELGDSALYLCASSLPGIYNEQFFGPGTRLTVL.

In its sample, this clone was seen a few times. The genes are TRBV4-2 and TRBJ2-5, with 7 positions matching TRBD2. Germline trimming cut 0 bases from V and 5 bases from J; bases unmatched to any gene: 9. The CDR3 is 16 amino acids. Germline-derived CDR1 and CDR2 are LGHNA and YNFKEQ. The CDR3 coding sequence is TGTGCCAGCAGCCAAGATATCGTCAGGACTAGGGAGACCCAGTACTTC. Translated: CASSQDIVRTRETQYF.

This clone was counted a few times. The rearrangement uses TRBV7-2 and TRBJ2-5; 13 positions agree with TRBD2. The CDR3 runs to 15 residues. CDR1 is SGHTA, CDR2 FQGNSA, per germline. J lost 4 bases, V lost 6 bases, and 5 bases had no gene match. In DNA, the CDR3 is TGTGCCAGCAGACGAACTAGCGGGGGGGCAGAGACCCAGTACTTC. This encodes CASRRTSGGAETQYF.

This clone occurred a few times. V usage is TRBV13 and J usage is TRBJ2-3, with D uncertain. CDR3 length: 14 amino acids. Deletions cut 5 bases from V and 0 bases from J, with 9 bases between. CDR1 and CDR2 from the germline V gene are PRHDT and FYEKMQ (reference sequence). The CDR3 DNA sequence: TGTGCCAGCAGCCTCCCCCGCAGCACAGATACGCAGTATTTT. Translation: CASSLPRSTDTQYF.

V and J are TRBV29-1 and TRBJ2-5; D possibly uses TRBD1 or TRBD2 (6 bases each). Germline V gene data show CDR1 as SQVTM and CDR2 as ANQGSEA. The CDR3 length is 11 residues. V was cut by 7 bases and J by 5 bases, with 11 bases left in between. The CDR3 region is CSAQGRETQYF. CDR3 DNA: TGCAGCGCCCAGGGGAGGGAGACCCAGTACTTC.

This clone was seen only once. The chain carries TRBV7-9 and TRBJ2-7; no clear D. Per germline, CDR1 SEHNR and CDR2 FQNEAQ (reference sequence). Trimming pared 7 bases from V and 7 bases from J, leaving 14 bases between. This CDR3 is built from 12 residues. The CDR3 spells CASIIYDGEQYF. The CDR3 DNA is TGTGCCAGCATCATATACGATGGGGAGCAGTACTTC.

V gene TRBV2 combines with J gene TRBJ2-1; 13 bases are a match to TRBD2. The CDR3 consists of 14 residues. Losses at the gene ends were 6 bases for V and 4 bases for J; bases not matched to a gene: 0. CDR1 is SNHLY and CDR2 is FYNNEI in the germline V gene. The CDR3 protein is CASRGLAGYNEQFF. CDR3 sequence (DNA): TGTGCCAGCAGGGGACTAGCGGGATACAATGAGCAGTTCTTC.

V usage is TRBV5-1 and J usage is TRBJ2-3; D unclear. Looked up from germline, CDR1 is SGHRS and CDR2 is YFSETQ. The V end lost 5 bases, the J end lost 0 bases, and 10 bases lay between the germline ends. The CDR3 extends over 14 amino acids. This CDR3 is CASSRELSTDTQYF. The CDR3 coding sequence is TGCGCCAGCAGTAGGGAACTGAGCACAGATACGCAGTATTTT.

There are a few counts of this clone. This chain uses TRBV5-6 with TRBJ1-1; D unresolved. There are 11 residues in the CDR3. Trimming pared 3 bases from V and 7 bases from J, leaving 7 bases between. CDR1 SGHDT and CDR2 YYEEEE come from the germline V gene. The CDR3 reads CASSSHNEAFF. CDR3 sequence (DNA): TGTGCCAGCAGCTCCCACAATGAAGCTTTCTTT.

The chain has TRBV5-4 and TRBJ2-3; D unresolved. CDR3 length: 14 amino acids. Germline V gene data show CDR1 as SGHNT and CDR2 as YYREEE (reference sequence). The germline V and J ends were trimmed by 4 bases and 7 bases, with 16 bases remaining between them. The CDR3 sequence: CASSRPDPDHTQYF. As DNA, the CDR3 is TGTGCCAGCAGCCGTCCTGATCCCGACCATACGCAGTATTTT.

This clone occurred a few times. The same CDR3 can be traced to other DNA sequences in this sample. V usage is TRBV9 and J usage is TRBJ2-5, with D possibly matching TRBD1 (5 bases). V dropped 0 bases and J dropped 4 bases, with 7 bases sitting between them. Germline values: CDR1 SGDLS, CDR2 YYNGEE. This CDR3 has 13 amino acids. This CDR3 is CASSVGTGETQYF. In DNA, the CDR3 is TGTGCCAGCAGCGTAGGAACAGGAGAGACCCAGTACTTC.

CDR3 coding DNA: TGTGCCAGCAGTGAAGGGGGACAGGGGGAGAATGAGCAGTTCTTC. Residues: CASSEGGQGENEQFF. The chain joins TRBV25-1 to TRBJ2-1, with TRBD1 matching 11 bases. The CDR3 totals 15 residues. Trimming cost V 2 bases and J 7 bases; bases outside gene matches: 4. CDR1 is MGHDK and CDR2 is SYGVNS in the germline V gene.

This clone showed up just a few times. The DNA for the CDR3 is TGTGCCAGCAGCCCCCCAGGGGGCACTGAAGCTTTCTTT. It is translated as CASSPPGGTEAFF. The J gene is TRBJ1-1, the V gene TRBV7-9; 7 nucleotides line up with TRBD1. The CDR3 spans 13 residues. With 5 bases clipped from V and 4 bases from J, the junction kept 4 bases outside the gene matches. Germline assignment: CDR1 SEHNR and CDR2 FQNEAQ (reference sequence).

This rearrangement joins TRBV12-2 to TRBJ2-1; the table gives TRBD2 as D, unverified against the DNA. TRBV12-2 is assigned pseudogene status. This CDR3 spans 14 amino acids. The CDR3 coding sequence is TGTGCAAGTCGCCGGGGAGAGTCTTACAATGAGCAGTTCTTC. Translated, it gives CASRRGESYNEQFF.

This clone was counted between two and nine times. The chain combines TRBV6-5 with TRBJ2-3; maybe TRBD2 (6 bases). Germline values: CDR1 MNHEY, CDR2 SVGAGI. The CDR3 has 12 residues. V lost 7 bases and J lost 2, with 7 bases in between. The CDR3 reads CASTSATDTQYF. The CDR3 nucleotides are TGTGCCAGCACTAGCGCCACAGATACGCAGTATTTT.

Only a few counts were recorded for this clone. The V and J genes are TRBV9 and TRBJ1-3; D unresolved. The V end lost 0 bases, the J end lost 2 bases, and 12 bases lay between the germline ends. The CDR3 sequence is 16 residues long. Germline CDR1 reads SGDLS; CDR2 reads YYNGEE. CDR3 DNA sequence: TGTGCCAGCAGCGTAGAATTGGGTGGTGCTGGAAACACCATATATTTT. Protein sequence: CASSVELGGAGNTIYF.